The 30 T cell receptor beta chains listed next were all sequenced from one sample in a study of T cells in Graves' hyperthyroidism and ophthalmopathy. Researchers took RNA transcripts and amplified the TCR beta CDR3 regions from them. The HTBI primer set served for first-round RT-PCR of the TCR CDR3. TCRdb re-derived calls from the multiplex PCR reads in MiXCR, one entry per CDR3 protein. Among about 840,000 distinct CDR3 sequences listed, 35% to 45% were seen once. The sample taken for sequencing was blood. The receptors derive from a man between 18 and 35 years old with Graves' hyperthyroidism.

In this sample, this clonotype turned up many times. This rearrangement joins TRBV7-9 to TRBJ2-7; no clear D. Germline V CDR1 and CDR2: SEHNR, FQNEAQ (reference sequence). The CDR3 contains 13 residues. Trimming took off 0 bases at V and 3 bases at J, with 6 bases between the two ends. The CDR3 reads CASSLAPDYEQYF. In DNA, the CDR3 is TGTGCCAGCAGCTTAGCCCCGGACTACGAGCAGTACTTC. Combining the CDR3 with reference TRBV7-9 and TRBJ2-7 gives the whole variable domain DTGVSQNPRHKITKRGQNVTFRCDPISEHNRLYWYRQTLGQGPEFLTYFQNEAQLEKSRLLSDRFSAERPKGSFSTLEIQRTEQGDSAMYLCASSLAPDYEQYFGPGTRLTVT.

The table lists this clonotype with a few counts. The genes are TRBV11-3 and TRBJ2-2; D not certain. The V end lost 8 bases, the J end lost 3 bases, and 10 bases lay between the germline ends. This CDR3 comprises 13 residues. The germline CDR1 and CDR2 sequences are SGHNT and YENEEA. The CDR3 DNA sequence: TGTGCCAGCGGCAGCGCGTACACCGGGGAGCTGTTTTTT. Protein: CASGSAYTGELFF. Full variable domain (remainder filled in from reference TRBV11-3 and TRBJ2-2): EAGVVQSPRYKIIEKKQPVAFWCNPISGHNTLYWYLQNLGQGPELLIRYENEEAVDDSQLPKDRFSAERLKGVDSTLKIQPAELGDSAVYLCASGSAYTGELFFGEGSRLTVL.

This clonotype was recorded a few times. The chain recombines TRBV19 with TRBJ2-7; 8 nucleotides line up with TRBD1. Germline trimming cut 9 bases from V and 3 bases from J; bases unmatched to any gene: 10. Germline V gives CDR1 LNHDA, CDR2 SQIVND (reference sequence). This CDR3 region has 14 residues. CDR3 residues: CASATGQAHYEQYF. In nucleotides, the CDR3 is TGTGCCAGCGCTACGGGACAGGCTCACTACGAGCAGTACTTC. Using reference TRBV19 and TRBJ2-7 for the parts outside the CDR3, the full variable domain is DGGITQSPKYLFRKEGQNVTLSCEQNLNHDAMYWYRQDPGQGLRLIYYSQIVNDFQKGDIAEGYSVSREKKESFPLTVTSAQKNPTAFYLCASATGQAHYEQYFGPGTRLTVT.

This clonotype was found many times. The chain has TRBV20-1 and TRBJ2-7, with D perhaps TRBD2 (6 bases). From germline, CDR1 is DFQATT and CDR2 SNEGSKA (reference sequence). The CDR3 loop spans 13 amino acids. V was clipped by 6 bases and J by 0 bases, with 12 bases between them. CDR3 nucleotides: TGCAGTGCCAACCCGACTAGCTCCTACGAGCAGTACTTC. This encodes CSANPTSSYEQYF.

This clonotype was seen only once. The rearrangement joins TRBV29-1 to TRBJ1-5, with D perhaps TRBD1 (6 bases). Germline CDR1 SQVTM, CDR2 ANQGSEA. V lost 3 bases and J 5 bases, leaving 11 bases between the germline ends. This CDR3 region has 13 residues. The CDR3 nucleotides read TGCAGCGTTGACAGGGGAATTTATCAGCCCCAGCATTTT. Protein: CSVDRGIYQPQHF.

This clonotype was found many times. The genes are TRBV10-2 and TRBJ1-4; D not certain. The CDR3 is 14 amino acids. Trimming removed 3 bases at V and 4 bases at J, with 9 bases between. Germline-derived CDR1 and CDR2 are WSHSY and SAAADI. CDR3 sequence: CASSDWESNEKLFF. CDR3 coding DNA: TGCGCCAGCAGTGACTGGGAAAGTAATGAAAAACTGTTTTTT.

CDR3 sequence reads: CASSQGYGVEQYF. CDR3 nucleotides: TGTGCCAGCAGCCAAGGATACGGGGTCGAGCAGTACTTC. The J gene is TRBJ2-7, the V gene TRBV7-9; D possibly corresponds to TRBD2 (5 bases). Trimming took off 5 bases at V and 6 bases at J, with 14 bases between the two ends. The CDR3 length is 13 residues. The germline V gene encodes CDR1 SEHNR and CDR2 FQNEAQ (reference sequence).

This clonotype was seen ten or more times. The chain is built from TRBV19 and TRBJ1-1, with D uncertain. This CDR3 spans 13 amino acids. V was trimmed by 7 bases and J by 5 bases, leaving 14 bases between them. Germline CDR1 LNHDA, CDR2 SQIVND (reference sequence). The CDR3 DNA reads TGTGCCAGTACCGACGGTGGGGAGACTGAAGCTTTCTTT. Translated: CASTDGGETEAFF. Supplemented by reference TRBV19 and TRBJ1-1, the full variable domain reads DGGITQSPKYLFRKEGQNVTLSCEQNLNHDAMYWYRQDPGQGLRLIYYSQIVNDFQKGDIAEGYSVSREKKESFPLTVTSAQKNPTAFYLCASTDGGETEAFFGQGTRLTVV.

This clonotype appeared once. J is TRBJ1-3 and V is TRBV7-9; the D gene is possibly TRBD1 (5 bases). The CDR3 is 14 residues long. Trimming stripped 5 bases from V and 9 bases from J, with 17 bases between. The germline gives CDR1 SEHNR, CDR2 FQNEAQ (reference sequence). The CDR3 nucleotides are TGTGCCAGCAGCCCATATAGCGGGGGGAGCACCATATATTTT. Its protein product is CASSPYSGGSTIYF.

The chain's CDR3 is CASTGTVNQPQHF. The CDR3 bases are TGTGCCAGCACCGGGACAGTAAATCAGCCCCAGCATTTT. The chain employs TRBV6-5 and TRBJ1-5, with 7 bases identical to TRBD1. CDR1 MNHEY and CDR2 SVGAGI come from the germline V gene. The CDR3 extends over 13 amino acids. J lost 4 bases, V lost 7 bases, and 4 bases had no gene match.

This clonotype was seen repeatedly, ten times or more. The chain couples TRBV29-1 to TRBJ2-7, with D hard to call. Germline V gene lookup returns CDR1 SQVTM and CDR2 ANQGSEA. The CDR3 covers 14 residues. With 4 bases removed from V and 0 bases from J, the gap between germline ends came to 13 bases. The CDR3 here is CSVVLTTLSYEQYF. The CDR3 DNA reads TGCAGCGTTGTTCTAACTACACTCTCCTACGAGCAGTACTTC.

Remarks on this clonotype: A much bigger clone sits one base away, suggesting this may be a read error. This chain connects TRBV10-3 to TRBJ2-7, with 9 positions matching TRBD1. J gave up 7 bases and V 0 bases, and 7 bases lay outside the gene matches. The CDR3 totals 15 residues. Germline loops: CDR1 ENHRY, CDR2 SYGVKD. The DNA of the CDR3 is TGTGCCATCAGTGAGTCGGGACAGGGTTATCGAGAGCAGTACTTC. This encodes CAISESGQGYREQYF.

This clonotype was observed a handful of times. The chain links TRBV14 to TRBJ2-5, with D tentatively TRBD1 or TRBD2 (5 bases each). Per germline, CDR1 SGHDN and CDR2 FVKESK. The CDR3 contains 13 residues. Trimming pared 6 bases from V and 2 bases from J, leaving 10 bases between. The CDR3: CASRLEGQETQYF. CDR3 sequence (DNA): TGTGCCAGCAGGCTAGAGGGGCAAGAGACCCAGTACTTC. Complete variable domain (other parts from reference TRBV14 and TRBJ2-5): EAGVTQFPSHSVIEKGQTVTLRCDPISGHDNLYWYRRVMGKEIKFLLHFVKESKQDESGMPNNRFLAERTGGTYSTLKVQPAELEDSGVYFCASRLEGQETQYFGPGTRLLVL.

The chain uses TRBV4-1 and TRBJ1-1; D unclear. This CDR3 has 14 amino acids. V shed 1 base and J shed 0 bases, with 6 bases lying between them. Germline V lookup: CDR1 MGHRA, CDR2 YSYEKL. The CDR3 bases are TGCGCCAGCAGCCAAGCCCCAGTGAACACTGAAGCTTTCTTT. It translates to CASSQAPVNTEAFF.

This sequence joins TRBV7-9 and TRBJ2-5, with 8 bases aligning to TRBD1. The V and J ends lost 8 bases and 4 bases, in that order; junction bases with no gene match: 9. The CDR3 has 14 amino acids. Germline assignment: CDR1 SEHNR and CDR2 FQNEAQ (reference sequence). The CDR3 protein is CASSTRTGPETQYF. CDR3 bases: TGTGCCAGCTCAACCCGGACAGGGCCAGAGACCCAGTACTTC.

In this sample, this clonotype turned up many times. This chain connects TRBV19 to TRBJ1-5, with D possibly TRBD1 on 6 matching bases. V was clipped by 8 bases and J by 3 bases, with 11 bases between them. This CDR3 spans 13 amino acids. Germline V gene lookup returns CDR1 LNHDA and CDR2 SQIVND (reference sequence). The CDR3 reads CASDTGINQPQHF. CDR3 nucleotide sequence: TGTGCCAGTGATACAGGGATCAATCAGCCCCAGCATTTT.

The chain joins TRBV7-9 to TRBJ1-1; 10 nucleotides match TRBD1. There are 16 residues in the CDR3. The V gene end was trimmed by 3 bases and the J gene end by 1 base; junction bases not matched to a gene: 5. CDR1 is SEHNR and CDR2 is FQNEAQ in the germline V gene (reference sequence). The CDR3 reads CASSFTDRGTNTEAFF. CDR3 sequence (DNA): TGTGCCAGCAGCTTTACGGACAGGGGGACGAACACTGAAGCTTTCTTT.

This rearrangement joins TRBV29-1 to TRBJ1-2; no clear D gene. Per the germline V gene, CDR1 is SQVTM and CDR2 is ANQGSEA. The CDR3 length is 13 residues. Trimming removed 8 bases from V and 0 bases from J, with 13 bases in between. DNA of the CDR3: TGCAGCAGAGACCCTGTGGCTAACTATGGCTACACCTTC. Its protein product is CSRDPVANYGYTF.

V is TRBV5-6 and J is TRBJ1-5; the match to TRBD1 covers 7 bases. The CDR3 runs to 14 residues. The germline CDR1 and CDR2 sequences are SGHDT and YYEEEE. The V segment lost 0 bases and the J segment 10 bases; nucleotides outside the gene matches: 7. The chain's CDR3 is CASSLGTGAHPQHF. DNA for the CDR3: TGTGCCAGCAGCTTGGGAACAGGGGCTCACCCCCAGCATTTT.

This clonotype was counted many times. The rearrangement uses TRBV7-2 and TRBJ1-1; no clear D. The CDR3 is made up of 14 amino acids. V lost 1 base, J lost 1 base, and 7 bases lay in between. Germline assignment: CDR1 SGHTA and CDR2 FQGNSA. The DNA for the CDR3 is TGTGCCAGCAGCTTAGTAACAGAGAACACTGAAGCTTTCTTT. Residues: CASSLVTENTEAFF.

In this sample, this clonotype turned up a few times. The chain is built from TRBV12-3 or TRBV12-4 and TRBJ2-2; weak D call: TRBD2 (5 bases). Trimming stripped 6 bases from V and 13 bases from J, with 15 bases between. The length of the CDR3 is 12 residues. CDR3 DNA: TGTGCCAGCAGCCGAAGGCGGGTTCGGCTGTTTTTT. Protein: CASSRRRVRLFF.

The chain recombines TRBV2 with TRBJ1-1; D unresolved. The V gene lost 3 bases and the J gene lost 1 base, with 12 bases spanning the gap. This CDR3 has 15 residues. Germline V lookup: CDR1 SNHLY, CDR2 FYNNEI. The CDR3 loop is CASSDRARGNTEAFF. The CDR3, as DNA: TGTGCCAGCAGTGATAGGGCGCGCGGGAACACTGAAGCTTTCTTT.

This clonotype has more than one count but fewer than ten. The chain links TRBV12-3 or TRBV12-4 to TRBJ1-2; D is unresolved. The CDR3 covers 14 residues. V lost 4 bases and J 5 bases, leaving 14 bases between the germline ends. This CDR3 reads CASSYAGEWYGYTF. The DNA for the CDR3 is TGTGCCAGCAGTTATGCCGGGGAGTGGTATGGCTACACCTTC.

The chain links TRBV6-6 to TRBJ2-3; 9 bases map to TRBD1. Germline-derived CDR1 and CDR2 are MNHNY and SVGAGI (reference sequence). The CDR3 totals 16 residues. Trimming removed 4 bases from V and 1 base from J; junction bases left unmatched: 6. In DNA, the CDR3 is TGTGCCAGCAGTTTTCAGGACAGGGGAGGCACAGATACGCAGTATTTT. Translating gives CASSFQDRGGTDTQYF.

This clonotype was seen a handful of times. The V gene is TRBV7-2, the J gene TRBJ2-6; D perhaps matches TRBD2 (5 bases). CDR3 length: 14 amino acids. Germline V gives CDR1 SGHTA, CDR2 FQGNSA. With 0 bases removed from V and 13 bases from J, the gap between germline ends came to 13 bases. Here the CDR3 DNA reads TGTGCCAGCAGCTTAGCAAGAGCCCCGGGGGTCCTGACTTTC. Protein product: CASSLARAPGVLTF.

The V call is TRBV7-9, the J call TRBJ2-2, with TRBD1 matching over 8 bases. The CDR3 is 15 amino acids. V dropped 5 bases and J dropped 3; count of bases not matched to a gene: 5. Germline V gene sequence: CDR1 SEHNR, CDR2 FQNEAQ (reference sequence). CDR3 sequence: CASSLDRGHTGELFF. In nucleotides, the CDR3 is TGTGCCAGCAGCCTTGACAGGGGACACACCGGGGAGCTGTTTTTT.

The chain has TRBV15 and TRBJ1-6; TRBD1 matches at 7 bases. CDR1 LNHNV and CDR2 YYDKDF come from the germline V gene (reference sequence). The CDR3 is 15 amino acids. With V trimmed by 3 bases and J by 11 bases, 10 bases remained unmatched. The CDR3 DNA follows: TGTGCCACCAGCAGCCTTACCGGGACAGCCGCACCCCTCCACTTT. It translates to CATSSLTGTAAPLHF.

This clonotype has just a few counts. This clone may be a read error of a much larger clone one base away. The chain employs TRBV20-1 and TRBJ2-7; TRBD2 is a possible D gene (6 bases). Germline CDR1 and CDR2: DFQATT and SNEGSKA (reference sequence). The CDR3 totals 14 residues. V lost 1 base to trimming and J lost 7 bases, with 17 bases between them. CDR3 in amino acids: CSARAEGDLLEQYF. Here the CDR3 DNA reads TGCAGTGCTAGAGCGGAGGGAGATCTACTGGAGCAGTACTTC.

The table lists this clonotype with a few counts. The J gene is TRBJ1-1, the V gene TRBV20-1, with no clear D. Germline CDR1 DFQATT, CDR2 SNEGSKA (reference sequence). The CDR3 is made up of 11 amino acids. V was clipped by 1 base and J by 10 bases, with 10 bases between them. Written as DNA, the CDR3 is TGCAGTGCTAGAGGTGGCGTAGGAGCTTTCTTT. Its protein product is CSARGGVGAFF.

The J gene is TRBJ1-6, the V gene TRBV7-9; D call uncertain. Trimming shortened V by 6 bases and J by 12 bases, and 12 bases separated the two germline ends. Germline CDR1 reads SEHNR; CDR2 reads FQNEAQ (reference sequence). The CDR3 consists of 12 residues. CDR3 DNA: TGTGCCAGCAGTGTATGGAATGGACCCCTCCACTTT. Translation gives CASSVWNGPLHF.